The 25 T cell receptor beta chains below all came from one sample that was sequenced in a study of T cells in Graves' hyperthyroidism and ophthalmopathy. Researchers amplified the TCR beta CDR3 regions from RNA transcripts. RT-PCR in the first round (using the HTBI primer set) targeted the TCR CDR3. Each CDR3 protein is one row after TCRdb ran MiXCR on the multiplex PCR reads. The table has some 500,000 distinct CDR3 sequences, 15% to 20% seen once. Sequencing used blood. All receptors come from a woman between 25 and 40 years old with Graves' ophthalmopathy.

V usage is TRBV7-9 and J usage is TRBJ2-1; no clear D. The germline V gene has CDR1 SEHNR and CDR2 FQNEAQ (reference sequence). V was cut by 5 bases and J by 13 bases, with 15 bases left in between. The CDR3 loop spans 12 amino acids. The CDR3 spells CASSLDWVGQFF. In DNA, the CDR3 is TGTGCCAGCAGCCTAGACTGGGTAGGACAGTTCTTC.

The table lists this clonotype with many counts. This sequence joins TRBV30 and TRBJ1-2, with D possibly TRBD1 on 5 matching bases. The CDR3 sequence is 16 residues long. Germline CDR1 is GTSNPN and CDR2 is SVGIG (reference sequence). V shed 2 bases and J shed 2 bases, with 18 bases lying between them. The CDR3 sequence is CAWSQAGTLGNYGYTF. In nucleotides, the CDR3 is TGTGCCTGGAGTCAAGCCGGGACCCTGGGAAACTATGGCTACACCTTC.

CDR3 protein: CASSLGGEPQHF. In DNA, the CDR3 is TGTGCCAGCAGTTTGGGGGGGGAGCCCCAGCATTTT. This chain connects TRBV27 to TRBJ1-5; D might be TRBD1 (5 bases). V was trimmed by 3 bases and J by 8 bases, leaving 8 bases between them. The CDR3 has 12 amino acids. Germline CDR1 and CDR2: MNHEY and SMNVEV (reference sequence).

V is TRBV7-3 and J is TRBJ1-2; TRBD1 matches at 8 bases. The trim removed 4 bases at V and 13 bases at J, leaving 8 bases unmatched. CDR3 length: 12 amino acids. CDR1 and CDR2 from the germline V gene are SGHTA and FQGTGA. CDR3 bases: TGTGCCAGCAGCTCCGGGGGACAGGCGGCCACCTTC. It specifies CASSSGGQAATF.

This clonotype was seen repeatedly, ten times or more. Here the CDR3 DNA reads TGTGCCAGCAGTGAAACGAACAGGGGGACCAGCAATCAGCCCCAGCATTTT. Translation: CASSETNRGTSNQPQHF. The chain has TRBV6-1 and TRBJ1-5, with TRBD1 matching over 8 bases. After removal of 2 bases from V and 1 base from J, the junction contained 7 bases not matched to a gene. Germline V gene data show CDR1 as MNHNS and CDR2 as SASEGT. CDR3 size: 17 residues.

This clonotype has at least ten counts. CDR3 sequence: CASSLPGGGETQYF. CDR3 coding DNA: TGTGCCAGCAGTTTACCGGGCGGAGGGGAGACCCAGTACTTC. The rearrangement uses TRBV12-3 or TRBV12-4 and TRBJ2-5, with D perhaps TRBD2 (6 bases). Trimming removed 2 bases at V and 5 bases at J, with 12 bases between. The CDR3 runs to 14 residues.

This clonotype was seen repeatedly, ten times or more. V is TRBV6-1 and J is TRBJ1-1; D is possibly TRBD1 (6 bases). The CDR3 runs 15 residues. Trimming took off 5 bases at V and 5 bases at J, with 18 bases between the two ends. Germline loops: CDR1 MNHNS, CDR2 SASEGT. The CDR3 is CASSRPHRDGTEAFF. The CDR3 nucleotides are TGTGCCAGCAGTCGTCCGCACAGGGACGGGACTGAAGCTTTCTTT.

The table lists this clonotype with many counts. The V and J genes are TRBV7-6 and TRBJ2-1; 7 nucleotides line up with TRBD1. The CDR3 has 15 residues. The J segment lost 2 bases and the V segment lost 5 bases, leaving 6 bases of the junction unmatched. From germline, CDR1 is SGHVS and CDR2 FNYEAQ. CDR3 protein: CASSLGTDPYNEQFF. CDR3 in DNA: TGTGCCAGCAGCCTCGGGACAGATCCCTACAATGAGCAGTTCTTC.

This clonotype has a handful of counts. The chain has TRBV20-1 and TRBJ2-5, with a possible D match to TRBD2 (5 bases). Germline CDR1 reads DFQATT; CDR2 reads SNEGSKA (reference sequence). The CDR3 is 15 amino acids. With 1 base removed from V and 4 bases from J, the gap between germline ends came to 16 bases. The CDR3 sequence is CSARAVGSFSETQYF. The CDR3 DNA follows: TGCAGTGCTAGAGCCGTAGGGAGTTTTTCAGAGACCCAGTACTTC.

This clonotype was observed many times. CDR3 amino acids: CASVGDSYEQYF. CDR3 coding DNA: TGTGCCAGCGTGGGGGATTCCTACGAGCAGTACTTC. The chain is built from TRBV27 and TRBJ2-7; TRBD1 or TRBD2 may be the D gene (5 bases each). V lost 8 bases and J 1 base, leaving 9 bases between the germline ends. Germline CDR1 MNHEY, CDR2 SMNVEV (reference sequence). The CDR3 runs to 12 residues.

The table lists this clonotype with a few counts. This chain connects TRBV6-2 or TRBV6-3 to TRBJ2-7, with D maybe TRBD2 (7 bases). The V and J ends lost 2 bases and 1 base respectively, with 9 bases between them. The CDR3 covers 14 residues. Germline V gene sequence: CDR1 MNHEY, CDR2 SVGEGT. Here the CDR3 reads CASSYGGASYEQYF. In DNA, the CDR3 is TGTGCCAGCAGTTACGGGGGGGCGTCCTACGAGCAGTACTTC.

This clonotype has only a few counts. The J gene is TRBJ1-2, the V gene TRBV30; TRBD1 might be the D (6 bases). The CDR3 consists of 14 residues. The germline CDR1 and CDR2 sequences are GTSNPN and SVGIG (reference sequence). Trimming removed 5 bases from V and 7 bases from J, with 20 bases in between. DNA of the CDR3: TGTGCCTGGGGAGCCACAGGGACCTTGGGTGGCTACACCTTC. Translated, it gives CAWGATGTLGGYTF.

This clonotype was found a few times. The J gene is TRBJ1-4, the V gene TRBV12-3 or TRBV12-4; no definite D call. V dropped 6 bases and J dropped 0 bases, with 11 bases sitting between them. The CDR3 extends over 15 amino acids. The CDR3 protein is CASRIRRATNEKLFF. The DNA of the CDR3 is TGTGCCAGCAGGATCCGCCGAGCAACTAATGAAAAACTGTTTTTT.

This chain links TRBV20-1 with TRBJ1-4; 8 positions match TRBD1. Germline assignment: CDR1 DFQATT and CDR2 SNEGSKA (reference sequence). Losses at the gene ends were 0 bases for V and 3 bases for J; bases not matched to a gene: 9. CDR3 length: 17 amino acids. The CDR3 sequence: CSARDGGQGEANEKLFF. DNA of the CDR3: TGCAGTGCTAGAGATGGTGGACAGGGCGAAGCTAATGAAAAACTGTTTTTT.

This clonotype was counted many times. The chain carries TRBV5-1 and TRBJ2-1, with TRBD2 matching 7 bases. This CDR3 region has 15 residues. Looked up from germline, CDR1 is SGHRS and CDR2 is YFSETQ. J was trimmed by 5 bases and V by 0 bases; bases with no gene match: 5. In nucleotides, the CDR3 is TGCGCCAGCAGCTTGGTAAGCGGGATTAACAATGAGCAGTTCTTC. Translation: CASSLVSGINNEQFF.

This clonotype was seen repeatedly, ten times or more. DNA for the CDR3: TGTGCCAGCAGCCAAGCGGGAGGTGGGACAGATACGCAGTATTTT. This encodes CASSQAGGGTDTQYF. J is TRBJ2-3 and V is TRBV7-3; 9 bases align to TRBD2. Germline CDR1 reads SGHTA; CDR2 reads FQGTGA. There are 15 residues in the CDR3. The J segment lost 3 bases and the V segment lost 5 bases, leaving 6 bases of the junction unmatched.

The chain carries TRBV29-1 and TRBJ2-1, with 11 positions matching TRBD1. The V segment lost 6 bases and the J segment 1 base; nucleotides outside the gene matches: 2. The CDR3 is made up of 14 amino acids. Germline CDR1 SQVTM, CDR2 ANQGSEA. The CDR3 region is CSVGDRGSYNEQFF. The CDR3 nucleotides read TGCAGCGTAGGGGACAGGGGGTCCTACAATGAGCAGTTCTTC.

This clonotype was seen more than once but under ten times. This sequence joins TRBV20-1 and TRBJ1-2; D not resolved. The CDR3 runs to 12 residues. From germline, CDR1 is DFQATT and CDR2 SNEGSKA (reference sequence). With 5 bases removed from V and 1 base from J, the gap between germline ends came to 8 bases. CDR3 DNA: TGCAGTGCTCGACGTTTTAACTATGGCTACACCTTC. It specifies CSARRFNYGYTF.

The chain uses TRBV20-1 and TRBJ2-7, with TRBD1 matching 8 bases. The CDR3 extends over 10 amino acids. The junction had 2 bases not matched to a gene; V was cut back by 4 bases and J by 9 bases. CDR1 is DFQATT, CDR2 SNEGSKA, per germline (reference sequence). The CDR3 spells CSATGTGQYF. The CDR3 nucleotides read TGCAGTGCTACCGGGACAGGGCAGTACTTC.

This clonotype has ten or more counts. This CDR3 is CASKITDTQYF. CDR3 sequence (DNA): TGTGCCAGCAAAATCACAGATACGCAGTATTTT. This chain connects TRBV2 to TRBJ2-3; D ambiguous. This CDR3 is built from 11 residues. The germline V gene encodes CDR1 SNHLY and CDR2 FYNNEI. The V end lost 7 bases, the J end lost 2 bases, and 4 bases lay between the germline ends. Based on the CDR3 plus reference TRBV2 and TRBJ2-3, the full variable domain is EPEVTQTPSHQVTQMGQEVILRCVPISNHLYFYWYRQILGQKVEFLVSFYNNEISEKSEIFDDQFSVERPDGSNFTLKIRSTKLEDSAMYFCASKITDTQYFGPGTRLTVL.

The V gene is TRBV28, the J gene TRBJ2-3; 9 bases align to TRBD2. The CDR3 consists of 18 residues. Unmatched junction bases numbered 17, after V lost 4 bases and J lost 6 bases. The germline V gene has CDR1 MDHEN and CDR2 SYDVKM. In DNA form, the CDR3 reads TGTGCCAGCAGTTCCGGCCTAGCGGGACTCTTATGGGGGGATACGCAGTATTTT. This encodes CASSSGLAGLLWGDTQYF.

This clonotype was found once. The V and J genes are TRBV4-1 and TRBJ2-7, with D tentatively TRBD2 (5 bases). Looked up from germline, CDR1 is MGHRA and CDR2 is YSYEKL. CDR3 size: 15 residues. With 4 bases removed from V and 2 bases from J, the gap between germline ends came to 15 bases. CDR3: CASSPGVAGPYEQYF. The CDR3 nucleotides are TGCGCCAGCAGCCCTGGGGTTGCGGGCCCCTACGAGCAGTACTTC.

This clonotype showed up many times. As DNA, the CDR3 is TGTGCCTGGCGAAGAAGGCAAGAGACCCAGTACTTC. It specifies CAWRRRQETQYF. V usage is TRBV30 and J usage is TRBJ2-5; D remains ambiguous. Germline-derived CDR1 and CDR2 are GTSNPN and SVGIG (reference sequence). This CDR3 is built from 12 residues. Trimming shortened V by 5 bases and J by 2 bases, and 9 bases separated the two germline ends.

The genes are TRBV20-1 and TRBJ2-7, with a weak D call TRBD2 (5 bases). The CDR3 runs to 13 residues. The V gene's germline CDR1 is DFQATT and CDR2 SNEGSKA (reference sequence). V gave up 3 bases and J gave up 4 bases, with 13 bases separating them. The CDR3 DNA sequence: TGCAGTGCTAGTATCGGACTTTTTTACGAGCAGTACTTC. It translates to CSASIGLFYEQYF.

V and J are TRBV6-1 and TRBJ2-3, with TRBD2 identical over 7 bases. Losses at the gene ends were 8 bases for V and 3 bases for J; bases not matched to a gene: 11. The CDR3 has 15 amino acids. CDR1 is MNHNS and CDR2 is SASEGT in the germline V gene. This chain's CDR3 is CASVVGASGTDTQYF. The CDR3 DNA is TGTGCCAGCGTGGTTGGGGCTAGCGGTACAGATACGCAGTATTTT.